This passage covers 26 T cell receptor beta chains from one sample sequenced in a study of beta chain features in type 1 diabetes. Investigators reverse transcribed all isolated RNA, so they sequenced expressed TCRB transcripts. The table came from immunoSEQ multiplex PCR; TCRdb's copy has only in-frame clones and leaves some out. The data show around 340,000 clones, about 20% seen once. Sequencing input: naive CD4+ T cells from blood. Every receptor here comes from a woman under 30 in good health.

The chain uses TRBV25-1 and TRBJ1-3, with TRBD1 identical over 7 bases. The germline V gene has CDR1 MGHDK and CDR2 SYGVNS. J lost 10 bases, V lost 5 bases, and 11 bases had no gene match. CDR3 length: 14 residues. CDR3 DNA: TGTGCCAGCAGTAATCGACAGGGAATCCAAACCATATATTTT. Its translation is CASSNRQGIQTIYF.

The chain is built from TRBV7-9 and TRBJ1-1, with D possibly being TRBD1 (5 bases). V was clipped by 5 bases and J by 3 bases, with 10 bases between them. CDR3 length: 13 residues. Germline CDR1 and CDR2: SEHNR and FQNEAQ (reference sequence). CDR3 region: CASSTSGYTEAFF. In DNA, the CDR3 is TGTGCCAGCAGCACATCAGGGTACACTGAAGCTTTCTTT.

This clone was counted between two and nine times. The chain couples TRBV6-1 to TRBJ2-5; D is possibly TRBD1 (5 bases). Trimming stripped 6 bases from V and 5 bases from J, with 10 bases between. Germline CDR1 reads MNHNS; CDR2 reads SASEGT. The CDR3 totals 12 residues. The CDR3 protein is CASSQGRETQYF. As DNA, the CDR3 is TGTGCCAGCAGCCAGGGAAGGGAGACCCAGTACTTC.

The V and J genes are TRBV19 and TRBJ2-1, with D maybe TRBD2 (5 bases). The CDR3 contains 11 residues. Trimming pared 7 bases from V and 9 bases from J, leaving 10 bases between. From germline, CDR1 is LNHDA and CDR2 SQIVND (reference sequence). The CDR3 region has the DNA TGTGCCAGTACCATAGGAGGTGAGCAGTTCTTC. This sequence encodes CASTIGGEQFF.

This clone was picked up a small number of times. The chain links TRBV6-1 to TRBJ2-1; 10 nucleotides match TRBD2. V shed 6 bases, J shed 8 bases, and the junction held 4 bases outside the gene matches. The CDR3 extends over 13 amino acids. CDR1 and CDR2 (germline): MNHNS, SASEGT. CDR3 bases: TGTGCCAGCAGGCTAGCGGGAGATGATGAGCAGTTCTTC. Translating it yields CASRLAGDDEQFF.

This clone was seen more than once but under ten times. The chain links TRBV18 to TRBJ1-5, with TRBD1 identical over 11 bases. V was pared by 3 bases and J by 7 bases, with 5 bases of the junction left unmatched. Germline CDR1 KGHSH, CDR2 LQKENI. The CDR3 runs to 15 residues. CDR3 amino acids: CASSPGQGVWQPQHF. CDR3 sequence (DNA): TGTGCCAGCTCACCGGGACAGGGGGTATGGCAGCCCCAGCATTTT.

The gene calls are TRBV5-1 and TRBJ2-1, with 7 bases aligning to TRBD1. The ends lost 0 bases at V and 9 bases at J; junction bases unmatched: 9. The germline CDR1 and CDR2 sequences are SGHRS and YFSETQ. The CDR3 is 15 amino acids. The CDR3 nucleotides read TGCGCCAGCAGCTTGGAGGGGGCGATCTTGGTTGAGCAGTTCTTC. This sequence encodes CASSLEGAILVEQFF.

The chain combines TRBV11-1 with TRBJ2-5; 8 nucleotides agree with TRBD2. V lost 4 bases to trimming and J lost 3 bases; unmatched junction nucleotides: 4. The length of the CDR3 is 14 residues. Looked up from germline, CDR1 is SGHAT and CDR2 is FQDESV (reference sequence). In DNA form, the CDR3 reads TGTGCCAGCAGCTCAAAACTAGCGGAAGAGACCCAGTACTTC. It translates to CASSSKLAEETQYF.

The rearrangement links TRBV9 to TRBJ2-2; possibly TRBD2 for D (5 bases). Germline assignment: CDR1 SGDLS and CDR2 YYNGEE. The CDR3 has 15 amino acids. The V end lost 0 bases, the J end lost 3 bases, and 9 bases lay between the germline ends. CDR3 protein: CASSVVAKDTGELFF. Written as DNA, the CDR3 is TGTGCCAGCAGCGTAGTAGCGAAGGACACCGGGGAGCTGTTTTTT.

There are a few counts of this clone. The chain links TRBV7-2 to TRBJ2-1, with 9 bases identical to TRBD1. The CDR3 length is 15 residues. The junction had 10 bases not matched to a gene; V was cut back by 5 bases and J by 8 bases. Germline V gene lookup returns CDR1 SGHTA and CDR2 FQGNSA. CDR3 amino acids: CASSQQGALFYEQFF. The CDR3, as DNA: TGTGCCAGCAGCCAACAGGGGGCGCTTTTCTATGAGCAGTTCTTC.

This chain joins TRBV29-1 and TRBJ2-7; 13 bases line up with TRBD2. CDR3 length equals 14 residues. The ends lost 8 bases at V and 5 bases at J; junction bases unmatched: 9. The germline CDR1 and CDR2 sequences are SQVTM and ANQGSEA. CDR3: CSFRTSGSVNEQYF. DNA for the CDR3: TGCAGCTTCCGGACTAGCGGGAGTGTCAACGAGCAGTACTTC.

This rearrangement joins TRBV11-2 to TRBJ1-1; D is uncertain. This CDR3 has 14 residues. The V and J ends lost 1 base and 2 bases respectively, with 8 bases between them. In germline, CDR1 is SGHAT, CDR2 FQNNGV. The CDR3 region is CASSLGGVNTEAFF. Here the CDR3 DNA reads TGTGCCAGCAGCTTAGGGGGAGTAAACACTGAAGCTTTCTTT.

The rearrangement links TRBV6-6 to TRBJ1-5; TRBD1 agrees at 7 bases. The CDR3 totals 16 residues. CDR1 is MNHNY and CDR2 is SVGAGI in the germline V gene (reference sequence). The ends lost 5 bases at V and 4 bases at J; junction bases unmatched: 11. The CDR3 protein is CASSPLGSGGNQPQHF. The CDR3 DNA reads as TGTGCCAGCAGTCCACTCGGGTCAGGGGGGAATCAGCCCCAGCATTTT.

This clone was recorded a few times. V is TRBV9 and J is TRBJ2-1; 11 bases align to TRBD2. CDR3 length: 16 residues. Germline values: CDR1 SGDLS, CDR2 YYNGEE. J was trimmed by 8 bases and V by 3 bases; bases with no gene match: 10. CDR3 sequence reads: CASSAAGTSGRDEQFF. The CDR3 nucleotides read TGTGCCAGCAGCGCAGCCGGGACTAGCGGACGGGATGAGCAGTTCTTC.

This clone was observed a few times. The rearrangement joins TRBV29-1 to TRBJ2-5; the match to TRBD2 covers 8 bases. J lost 7 bases, V lost 4 bases, and 2 bases had no gene match. CDR3 length equals 11 residues. Germline CDR1 is SQVTM and CDR2 is ANQGSEA. The CDR3 sequence: CSVVGGGTQYF. In DNA form, the CDR3 reads TGCAGCGTTGTCGGGGGGGGGACCCAGTACTTC.

The J gene is TRBJ2-3, the V gene TRBV4-3; 10 bases fit TRBD2. The CDR3 runs to 19 residues. The germline V gene encodes CDR1 LGHNA and CDR2 YSLEER. V lost 0 bases, J lost 3 bases, and 12 bases stayed unmatched. The CDR3 reads CASSQDFLAGAIGTDTQYF. The CDR3 coding sequence is TGCGCCAGCAGCCAAGATTTCCTAGCGGGGGCCATAGGTACAGATACGCAGTATTTT.

This clone was observed a handful of times. The rearrangement links TRBV30 to TRBJ1-5; 9 bases are a match to TRBD1. Germline assignment: CDR1 GTSNPN and CDR2 SVGIG (reference sequence). The CDR3 spans 13 residues. V shed 5 bases and J 5 bases; nucleotides not matched to a gene: 4. The CDR3 coding sequence is TGTGCCTGGGCAGACAGGGGGGATCAGCCCCAGCATTTT. Translation gives CAWADRGDQPQHF.

This clone has just a few counts. J is TRBJ2-1 and V is TRBV21-1; the table's D call TRBD1 went unverified against the DNA. TRBV21-1 corresponds to a pseudogene. The CDR3 runs to 16 residues. The CDR3 sequence: CASSRPGPRGFSEQFF. The CDR3 region has the DNA TGTGCCAGCAGCAGACCGGGTCCAAGGGGATTCAGTGAGCAGTTCTTC.

The chain links TRBV5-4 to TRBJ1-4, with D perhaps TRBD1 (5 bases). Germline V gene lookup returns CDR1 SGHNT and CDR2 YYREEE (reference sequence). The CDR3 runs to 15 residues. Trimming shortened V by 1 base and J by 8 bases, and 15 bases separated the two germline ends. CDR3 loop: CASSLNGRVREKLFF. DNA of the CDR3: TGTGCCAGCAGCTTGAACGGCAGGGTCCGCGAAAAACTGTTTTTT. Combining the CDR3 with reference TRBV5-4 and TRBJ1-4 gives the whole variable domain ETGVTQSPTHLIKTRGQQVTLRCSSQSGHNTVSWYQQALGQGPQFIFQYYREEENGRGNFPPRFSGLQFPNYSSELNVNALELDDSALYLCASSLNGRVREKLFFGSGTQLSVL.

This chain joins TRBV7-2 and TRBJ2-5, with TRBD2 identical over 10 bases. CDR1 and CDR2 (germline): SGHTA, FQGNSA. The CDR3 is made up of 14 amino acids. V dropped 5 bases and J dropped 4; count of bases not matched to a gene: 4. CDR3 residues: CASSQSGGAETQYF. The CDR3 DNA sequence: TGTGCCAGCAGCCAAAGCGGGGGGGCAGAGACCCAGTACTTC.

There are a few counts of this clone. The rearrangement joins TRBV5-1 to TRBJ2-7; D gene unclear. V shed 4 bases and J shed 4 bases, with 9 bases lying between them. The V gene's germline CDR1 is SGHRS and CDR2 YFSETQ. This CDR3 has 12 amino acids. CDR3 amino acids: CASSQTFYEQYF. As DNA, the CDR3 is TGCGCCAGCAGCCAGACATTTTACGAGCAGTACTTC. Together with reference TRBV5-1 and TRBJ2-7, the CDR3 gives the full variable domain: KAGVTQTPRYLIKTRGQQVTLSCSPISGHRSVSWYQQTPGQGLQFLFEYFSETQRNKGNFPGRFSGRQFSNSRSEMNVSTLELGDSALYLCASSQTFYEQYFGPGTRLTVT.

This chain uses TRBV29-1 with TRBJ2-1; D not resolved. Trimming removed 5 bases from V and 3 bases from J, with 8 bases in between. This CDR3 spans 12 amino acids. Germline-derived CDR1 and CDR2 are SQVTM and ANQGSEA. The CDR3 DNA is TGCAGCGTTCGTGTAGACTACAATGAGCAGTTCTTC. Amino acids: CSVRVDYNEQFF.

The sample holds a few counts of this clone. The chain uses TRBV5-4 and TRBJ2-5; 7 nucleotides agree with TRBD1. V dropped 1 base and J dropped 1; count of bases not matched to a gene: 4. Per germline, CDR1 SGHNT and CDR2 YYREEE (reference sequence). There are 15 residues in the CDR3. The CDR3 coding sequence is TGTGCCAGCAGCTTGCAGAACAGGGGCCAAGAGACCCAGTACTTC. Translated: CASSLQNRGQETQYF.

This clone was counted between two and nine times. This rearrangement joins TRBV19 to TRBJ2-1, with 10 bases aligning to TRBD2. Germline CDR1 and CDR2: LNHDA and SQIVND (reference sequence). After removal of 1 base from V and 0 bases from J, the junction contained 3 bases not matched to a gene. CDR3 length equals 17 residues. CDR3 DNA: TGTGCCAGTAGTATAGCCGCTAGCGGGAGCTCCTACAATGAGCAGTTCTTC. Amino acid sequence: CASSIAASGSSYNEQFF.

Comment on this clone: A junction end diverges from the germline sequence, so it may reflect a read error. J is TRBJ2-7 and V is TRBV20-1; D ambiguous. The CDR3 is 11 residues long. Per germline, CDR1 DFQATT and CDR2 SNEGSKA (reference sequence). CDR3: CSARDLERQHF. CDR3 DNA: TGCAGTGCTAGAGATCTAGAACGTCAGCACTTC.

This clone was counted a few times. V and J are TRBV30 and TRBJ2-5; maybe TRBD1 (6 bases). V was shortened by 2 bases and J by 10 bases, with 11 bases between the two germline ends. The germline V gene has CDR1 GTSNPN and CDR2 SVGIG (reference sequence). The CDR3 runs 11 residues. The CDR3 loop reads CAWSPRQVQYF. Written as DNA, the CDR3 is TGTGCCTGGAGTCCCCGACAGGTCCAGTACTTC.